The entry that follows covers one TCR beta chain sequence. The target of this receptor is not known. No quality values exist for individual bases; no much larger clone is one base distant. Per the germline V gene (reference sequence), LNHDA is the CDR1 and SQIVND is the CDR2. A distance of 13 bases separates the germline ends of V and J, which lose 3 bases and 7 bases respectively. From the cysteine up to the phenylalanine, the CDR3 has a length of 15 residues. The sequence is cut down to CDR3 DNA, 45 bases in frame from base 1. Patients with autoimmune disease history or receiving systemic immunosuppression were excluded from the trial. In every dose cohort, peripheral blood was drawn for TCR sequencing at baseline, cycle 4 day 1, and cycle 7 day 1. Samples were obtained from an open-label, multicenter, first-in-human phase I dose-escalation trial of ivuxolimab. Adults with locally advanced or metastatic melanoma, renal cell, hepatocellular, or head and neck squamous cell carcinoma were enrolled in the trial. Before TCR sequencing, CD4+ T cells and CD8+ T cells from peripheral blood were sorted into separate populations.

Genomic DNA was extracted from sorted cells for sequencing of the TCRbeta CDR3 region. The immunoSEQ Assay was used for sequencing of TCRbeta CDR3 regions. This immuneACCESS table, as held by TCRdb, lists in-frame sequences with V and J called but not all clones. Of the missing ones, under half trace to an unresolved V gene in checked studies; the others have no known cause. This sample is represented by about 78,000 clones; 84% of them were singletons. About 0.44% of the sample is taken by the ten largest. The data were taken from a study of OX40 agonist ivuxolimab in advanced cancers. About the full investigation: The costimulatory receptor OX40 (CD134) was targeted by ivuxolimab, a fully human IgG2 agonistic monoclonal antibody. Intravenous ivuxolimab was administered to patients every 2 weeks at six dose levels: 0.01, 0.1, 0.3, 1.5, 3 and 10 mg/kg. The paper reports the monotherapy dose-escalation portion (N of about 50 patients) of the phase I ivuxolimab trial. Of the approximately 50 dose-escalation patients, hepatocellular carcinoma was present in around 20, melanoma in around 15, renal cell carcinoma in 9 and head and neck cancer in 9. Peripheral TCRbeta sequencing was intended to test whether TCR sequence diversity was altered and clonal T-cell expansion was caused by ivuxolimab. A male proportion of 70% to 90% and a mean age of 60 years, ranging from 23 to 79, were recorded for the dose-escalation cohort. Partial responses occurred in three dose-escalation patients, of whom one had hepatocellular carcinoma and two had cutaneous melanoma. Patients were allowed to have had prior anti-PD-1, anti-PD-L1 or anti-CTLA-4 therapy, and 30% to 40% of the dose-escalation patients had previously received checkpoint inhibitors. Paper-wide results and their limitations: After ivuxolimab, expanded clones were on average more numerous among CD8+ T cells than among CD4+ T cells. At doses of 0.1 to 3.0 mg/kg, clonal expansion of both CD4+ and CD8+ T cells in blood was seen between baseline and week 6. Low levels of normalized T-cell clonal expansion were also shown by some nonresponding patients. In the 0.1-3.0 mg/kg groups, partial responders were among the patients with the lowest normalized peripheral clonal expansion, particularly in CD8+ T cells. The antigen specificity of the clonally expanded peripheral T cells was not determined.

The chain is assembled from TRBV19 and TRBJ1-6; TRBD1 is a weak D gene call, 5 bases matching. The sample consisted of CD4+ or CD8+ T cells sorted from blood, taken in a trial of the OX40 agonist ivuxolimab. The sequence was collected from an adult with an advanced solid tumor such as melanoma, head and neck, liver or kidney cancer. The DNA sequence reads TGTGCCAGTAGTATTGAGGATGGGGGAAATTCACCCCTCCACTTT. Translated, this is CASSIEDGGNSPLHF.